The 5 T cell receptor beta chains below were found in one sample sequenced in a study of cytomegalovirus exposure and HLA in healthy donors. It was with 60 Vbeta and 13 Jbeta primers that the PCR ran. Method: immunoSEQ multiplex PCR; TCRdb's copy keeps in-frame clones and lacks some. The profile covers under 150,000 clones, with 70% to 85% appearing a single time and approximately 1.1% taken by the ten largest. The sequenced sample consisted of PBMCs. Source of these receptors: a boy aged 5 to 17 in good health and CMV-seronegative.

The rearrangement uses TRBV27 and TRBJ1-5, with D tentatively TRBD1 (5 bases). The CDR3 runs to 19 residues. With 6 bases removed from V and 9 bases from J, the gap between germline ends came to 33 bases. Germline loops: CDR1 MNHEY, CDR2 SMNVEV (reference sequence). CDR3 region: CASSPRARRGDIVVSPQHF. CDR3 in DNA: TGTGCCAGCAGCCCGAGAGCCAGGCGGGGGGATATCGTCGTTTCGCCCCAGCATTTT.

This chain links TRBV7-7 with TRBJ2-1, with D tentatively TRBD2 (6 bases). Germline loops: CDR1 SSHAT, CDR2 FNYEAQ (reference sequence). V lost 3 bases and J 9 bases, leaving 15 bases between the germline ends. The CDR3 spans 14 residues. CDR3 in DNA: TGTGCCAGCAGCTTGGCCGAGGCCGGGGGTGAGCAGTTCTTC. Its translation is CASSLAEAGGEQFF. The complete variable domain, with remaining parts taken from reference TRBV7-7 and TRBJ2-1, reads GAGVSQSPRYKVTKRGQDVTLRCDPISSHATLYWYQQALGQGPEFLTYFNYEAQPDKSGLPSDRFSAERPEGSISTLTIQRTEQRDSAMYRCASSLAEAGGEQFFGPGTRLTVL.

This chain connects TRBV30 to TRBJ2-1; the D gene is possibly TRBD1 (6 bases). The CDR3 loop spans 13 amino acids. Germline V gene lookup returns CDR1 GTSNPN and CDR2 SVGIG (reference sequence). Trimming took off 3 bases at V and 8 bases at J, with 14 bases between the two ends. The CDR3 loop reads CAWSRGWRDEQFF. CDR3 bases: TGTGCCTGGAGCAGGGGTTGGAGAGATGAGCAGTTCTTC.

This chain uses TRBV5-1 with TRBJ2-7, with a weak D call TRBD1 (6 bases). V lost 0 bases, J lost 4 bases, and 14 bases lay in between. CDR1 and CDR2 from the germline V gene are SGHRS and YFSETQ. This CDR3 is 15 amino acids long. In DNA, the CDR3 is TGCGCCAGCAGCTTGGGCACAGGGCGATTTTACGAGCAGTACTTC. Protein product: CASSLGTGRFYEQYF.

This sequence joins TRBV7-9 and TRBJ1-1; the match to TRBD1 covers 9 bases. The J segment lost 4 bases and the V segment lost 0 bases, leaving 3 bases of the junction unmatched. Germline loops: CDR1 SEHNR, CDR2 FQNEAQ (reference sequence). The CDR3 runs 15 residues. The CDR3 nucleotides are TGTGCCAGCAGCTTAGCGGGGACAGGGCGCACTGAAGCTTTCTTT. This codes for CASSLAGTGRTEAFF.